This TCR beta chain comes out of a study of CD8 T cells in Susac syndrome. Whole-study results and caveats: An acknowledgment was made by the study that its TCR sequencing and HLA analysis involved relatively few individuals.

In germline, CDR1 is SQVTM, CDR2 ANQGSEA. Trimming pared 1 base from V and 7 bases from J, leaving 11 bases between. The CDR3 spans 13 residues. The authors sequenced TCR beta from blood CD8+ and CD4+ T cells. While CD8+ and CD4+ T cells were isolated negatively, TEMRA cells were enriched by FACS. Concerning this clonotype itself: Its antigen is still unknown.

RNA, at about 0.45 to 1 ug, was reverse transcribed with random hexamers. An immunoSEQ multiplex PCR amplified TCR beta CDR3 over 54 Vbeta and 13 Jbeta. MiXCR, applied by TCRdb to the immunoSEQ multiplex PCR reads, yields one record per CDR3 protein. The sample contains almost 450,000 distinct CDR3 sequences, approximately 89% of which appear only once. The specimen was CD8+ T cells from PBMCs. This TCR came from a human donor with multiple sclerosis. This chain connects TRBV29-1 to TRBJ2-1; TRBD2 might be the D (5 bases). The CDR3 protein is CSVEGTSFNEQFF. The CDR3 coding sequence is TGCAGCGTTGAAGGGACTTCCTTTAATGAGCAGTTCTTC.